These 27 T cell receptor beta chains were sequenced from one sample in a study of shared clonotypes between healthy human individuals. Profiled with immunoSEQ multiplex PCR; TCRdb holds only in-frame clones, not every one. The top ten clones hold 0.13% to 0.15% of a sample with 2,500,000 or so clones, 85% to 95% of them seen once. Sequenced: naive CD4+ T cells sorted from blood. Subset here: CD45RA+ positively selected. The receptors shown here come from a man between 18 and 29 years old in good health.

This rearrangement joins TRBV28 to TRBJ2-4; D perhaps matches TRBD1 (7 bases). The CDR3 length is 12 residues. Looked up from germline, CDR1 is MDHEN and CDR2 is SYDVKM. V was clipped by 6 bases and J by 10 bases, with 13 bases between them. The CDR3 reads CASSEGAGIQYF. The CDR3 DNA reads as TGTGCCAGCAGCGAGGGGGCGGGGATTCAGTACTTC.

The chain couples TRBV18 to TRBJ2-3; possibly TRBD1 for D (5 bases). The germline V and J ends were trimmed by 5 bases and 0 bases, with 12 bases remaining between them. CDR3 length equals 15 residues. Looked up from germline, CDR1 is KGHSH and CDR2 is LQKENI. The CDR3 DNA sequence: TGTGCCAGCTCAAAAGACAGTACTAGCACAGATACGCAGTATTTT. It encodes CASSKDSTSTDTQYF.

The CDR3 DNA reads TGCGCCAGCAGTGAGTCTGCGCTAGCGACAGATACGCAGTATTTT. Translated, it gives CASSESALATDTQYF. The gene calls are TRBV10-1 and TRBJ2-3, with TRBD2 as a possible D gene (6 bases). CDR3 length: 15 amino acids. The germline gives CDR1 WNHNN, CDR2 SYGVQD (reference sequence). Trimming removed 0 bases from V and 3 bases from J, with 10 bases in between.

This clone appeared once. The V call is TRBV7-9, the J call TRBJ2-5; TRBD1 aligns across 9 bases. The CDR3 spans 15 residues. CDR1 SEHNR and CDR2 FQNEAQ come from the germline V gene (reference sequence). Germline trimming cut 4 bases from V and 1 base from J; bases unmatched to any gene: 4. The CDR3 nucleotides read TGTGCCAGCAGCTATTTGACAGGGGGCCAAGAGACCCAGTACTTC. Encoded protein: CASSYLTGGQETQYF.

To note about this clone: The same CDR3 also results from other DNA sequences found in this sample. The rearrangement links TRBV5-1 to TRBJ2-5, with D possibly matching TRBD2 (6 bases). The germline V gene has CDR1 SGHRS and CDR2 YFSETQ. The V end lost 0 bases, the J end lost 5 bases, and 11 bases lay between the germline ends. This CDR3 is built from 14 residues. The CDR3 here is CASSLVGGTETQYF. The CDR3 nucleotides read TGCGCCAGCAGCTTGGTCGGGGGAACGGAGACCCAGTACTTC.

With respect to this clone: Other DNA sequences in the sample encode the same CDR3. The rearrangement joins TRBV5-1 to TRBJ2-7; 9 bases line up with TRBD1. Germline lookup yields CDR1 SGHRS and CDR2 YFSETQ. This CDR3 is built from 14 residues. The ends lost 4 bases at V and 1 base at J; junction bases unmatched: 3. The CDR3 nucleotides are TGCGCCAGCAGCACGACAGGGGGGTCCTACGAGCAGTACTTC. Translation: CASSTTGGSYEQYF.

The rearrangement joins TRBV28 to TRBJ2-3, with 8 bases fitting TRBD1. CDR1 and CDR2 (germline): MDHEN, SYDVKM. Trimming at V came to 7 bases and at J to 4 bases, leaving 7 bases not matched to a gene. The CDR3 loop spans 14 amino acids. This chain's CDR3 is CASNGRGRSDTQYF. DNA for the CDR3: TGTGCCAGCAATGGCAGGGGGCGTTCAGATACGCAGTATTTT.

The V gene is TRBV13, the J gene TRBJ2-7; 8 bases line up with TRBD2. The CDR3 loop spans 16 amino acids. Germline values: CDR1 PRHDT, CDR2 FYEKMQ (reference sequence). The V gene end was trimmed by 5 bases and the J gene end by 2 bases; junction bases not matched to a gene: 11. CDR3 residues: CASSPGGGSPTYEQYF. In nucleotides, the CDR3 is TGTGCCAGCAGCCCGGGCGGGGGGAGCCCCACCTACGAGCAGTACTTC.

The chain uses TRBV10-2 and TRBJ1-6, with D perhaps TRBD1 (6 bases). Trimming stripped 6 bases from V and 5 bases from J, with 14 bases between. CDR1 and CDR2 from the germline V gene are WSHSY and SAAADI. The CDR3 totals 15 residues. CDR3 in amino acids: CASRSGERDNSPLHF. CDR3 coding DNA: TGCGCCAGCAGATCAGGGGAGCGGGATAATTCACCCCTCCACTTT.

The chain is built from TRBV4-1 and TRBJ2-4, with a possible D match to TRBD2 (5 bases). V lost 1 base to trimming and J lost 6 bases, with 13 bases between them. Germline loops: CDR1 MGHRA, CDR2 YSYEKL. The CDR3 is 15 amino acids. The CDR3 nucleotides read TGCGCCAGCAGCCAAGGGGTAGAGGGAAGAAACATTCAGTACTTC. Its protein product is CASSQGVEGRNIQYF.

A single count supports this clone. V and J are TRBV6-1 and TRBJ2-5; no clear D gene. Germline-derived CDR1 and CDR2 are MNHNS and SASEGT. The CDR3 runs 12 residues. The V end lost 10 bases, the J end lost 2 bases, and 11 bases lay between the germline ends. This chain's CDR3 is CATPGIQETQYF. CDR3 DNA sequence: TGTGCCACACCGGGCATACAAGAGACCCAGTACTTC.

The rearrangement links TRBV18 to TRBJ2-5; D is perhaps TRBD1 or TRBD2 (5 bases each). V shed 6 bases and J shed 2 bases, with 13 bases lying between them. This CDR3 is built from 14 residues. The germline CDR1 and CDR2 sequences are KGHSH and LQKENI. CDR3 in amino acids: CASSQGTEQETQYF. In DNA, the CDR3 is TGTGCCAGCTCCCAAGGGACGGAACAAGAGACCCAGTACTTC.

This chain joins TRBV30 and TRBJ2-1; TRBD1 matches 8 bases. This CDR3 contains 13 residues. Germline CDR1 and CDR2: GTSNPN and SVGIG (reference sequence). Trimming cost V 5 bases and J 4 bases; bases outside gene matches: 4. CDR3 DNA: TGTGCCTGGGCCCGGGACAGGTACAATGAGCAGTTCTTC. Translated: CAWARDRYNEQFF.

The V and J genes are TRBV5-1 and TRBJ1-1; TRBD1 is a possible D gene (5 bases). This CDR3 has 15 amino acids. The V gene's germline CDR1 is SGHRS and CDR2 YFSETQ. Trimming removed 5 bases at V and 4 bases at J, with 18 bases between. Here the CDR3 DNA reads TGCGCCAGCAGTTCCACCCTCTCGGGGACCACTGAAGCTTTCTTT. This gives the protein CASSSTLSGTTEAFF. The variable domain in full, with the rest retrieved from reference TRBV5-1 and TRBJ1-1, is KAGVTQTPRYLIKTRGQQVTLSCSPISGHRSVSWYQQTPGQGLQFLFEYFSETQRNKGNFPGRFSGRQFSNSRSEMNVSTLELGDSALYLCASSSTLSGTTEAFFGQGTRLTVV.

V usage is TRBV5-4 and J usage is TRBJ2-3, with TRBD2 matching 7 bases. V was clipped by 3 bases and J by 2 bases; unmatched bases: 6. Germline loops: CDR1 SGHNT, CDR2 YYREEE (reference sequence). The CDR3 loop spans 15 amino acids. The CDR3 nucleotides read TGTGCCAGCAGCTCGGGGGGTAGGGCCACAGATACGCAGTATTTT. Its protein product is CASSSGGRATDTQYF.

This chain uses TRBV4-1 with TRBJ1-5; possibly TRBD1 for D (5 bases). This CDR3 comprises 16 residues. The germline gives CDR1 MGHRA, CDR2 YSYEKL. The V end was cut by 3 bases, the J end by 0 bases, with 12 bases between. The chain's CDR3 is CASSHIRVNSNQPQHF. In DNA form, the CDR3 reads TGCGCCAGCAGCCATATCAGGGTAAATAGCAATCAGCCCCAGCATTTT.

Regarding this clone: The same CDR3 also results from other DNA sequences found in this sample. The rearrangement uses TRBV7-2 and TRBJ2-7; D remains unclear. The ends were cut back, 2 bases at V and 2 bases at J, with 7 bases in the middle. The CDR3 consists of 13 residues. Germline CDR1 and CDR2: SGHTA and FQGNSA. CDR3 nucleotides: TGTGCCAGCAGCTTAAACCCTGCCTACGAGCAGTACTTC. It yields the protein CASSLNPAYEQYF.

V usage is TRBV5-1 and J usage is TRBJ2-3; 9 bases fit TRBD2. Trimming took 1 base from V and 6 from J; bases not matched to a gene: 6. This CDR3 comprises 15 residues. The germline gives CDR1 SGHRS, CDR2 YFSETQ. The CDR3 nucleotides read TGCGCCAGCAGCTTGAGGGCTAGCGGGGTCGATACGCAGTATTTT. Translated, it gives CASSLRASGVDTQYF.

The J gene is TRBJ2-3, the V gene TRBV14, with 7 nucleotides matching TRBD2. This CDR3 has 16 residues. Germline lookup yields CDR1 SGHDN and CDR2 FVKESK. J was trimmed by 2 bases and V by 4 bases; bases with no gene match: 9. The CDR3 region has the DNA TGTGCCAGCAGCCGATATTCCGGGACTACCACAGATACGCAGTATTTT. It encodes CASSRYSGTTTDTQYF.

The count of this clone is one. The chain uses TRBV27 and TRBJ2-3, with D uncertain. Germline values: CDR1 MNHEY, CDR2 SMNVEV (reference sequence). The CDR3 is 13 residues long. The V and J ends lost 6 bases and 8 bases respectively, with 15 bases between them. The CDR3 DNA reads TGTGCCAGCAGCAAGACACTACTACCTACGCAGTATTTT. It yields the protein CASSKTLLPTQYF.

In this sample, this clone turned up once. The J gene is TRBJ2-7, the V gene TRBV28; TRBD1 might be the D (5 bases). The CDR3 sequence is 14 residues long. V lost 6 bases to trimming and J lost 3 bases, with 15 bases between them. Germline CDR1 reads MDHEN; CDR2 reads SYDVKM. The CDR3 protein is CASRGTQEFYEQYF. Written as DNA, the CDR3 is TGTGCCAGCAGAGGAACACAGGAGTTCTACGAGCAGTACTTC.

A remark on this clone: Other DNA sequences in the same sample also yield this CDR3. This sequence joins TRBV9 and TRBJ2-7; either TRBD1 or TRBD2 may fit D (6 bases each). V was pared by 2 bases and J by 1 base, with 10 bases between. Germline V lookup: CDR1 SGDLS, CDR2 YYNGEE. The CDR3 has 14 amino acids. CDR3 DNA sequence: TGTGCCAGCAGCGTGGGGGGCGATTCCTACGAGCAGTACTTC. Translating gives CASSVGGDSYEQYF.

The chain joins TRBV18 to TRBJ1-5; 8 nucleotides match TRBD1. Germline trimming cut 9 bases from V and 7 bases from J; bases unmatched to any gene: 8. Germline V lookup: CDR1 KGHSH, CDR2 LQKENI. CDR3 length: 13 amino acids. In DNA form, the CDR3 reads TGTGCCAGTAGCCAGGGGGCTTGGCAGCCCCAGCATTTT. Amino acids: CASSQGAWQPQHF.

This clone occurred a few times. The rearrangement uses TRBV11-2 and TRBJ1-6; D remains unclear. The V and J ends lost 3 bases and 8 bases respectively, with 5 bases between them. Germline loops: CDR1 SGHAT, CDR2 FQNNGV. There are 12 residues in the CDR3. This chain's CDR3 is CASSFRDSPLHF. For the CDR3, the DNA is TGTGCCAGCAGCTTTAGGGATTCACCCCTCCACTTT.

The chain links TRBV2 to TRBJ1-6, with D hard to call. The germline V gene has CDR1 SNHLY and CDR2 FYNNEI. V lost 7 bases, J lost 0 bases, and 16 bases lay in between. This CDR3 has 17 amino acids. The CDR3 region has the DNA TGTGCCAGCAACCGTGACTCCTTGAGCTCCTATAATTCACCCCTCCACTTT. Protein: CASNRDSLSSYNSPLHF.

The genes are TRBV19 and TRBJ1-4; 11 nucleotides agree with TRBD1. The CDR3 spans 15 residues. Germline values: CDR1 LNHDA, CDR2 SQIVND (reference sequence). V lost 4 bases and J lost 7; bases outside the gene matches: 5. The CDR3 coding sequence is TGTGCCAGTAGTACAGGACAGGGGGCGGTTGAAAAACTGTTTTTT. Protein: CASSTGQGAVEKLFF.

As to this clone: Within the sample, other DNA sequences also encode this same CDR3. The CDR3 bases are TGCGCCAGCAGCCAAGTTCTCAGGCAGGGCGAAGATACGCAGTATTTT. Residues: CASSQVLRQGEDTQYF. This chain connects TRBV4-3 to TRBJ2-3; tentatively, D is TRBD1 (5 bases). Trimming shortened V by 1 base and J by 5 bases, and 16 bases separated the two germline ends. The CDR3 contains 16 residues. The germline V gene has CDR1 LGHNA and CDR2 YSLEER.